The 21 T cell receptor beta chains below were found in one sample sequenced in a study of blood T cells in healthy people across ages. Next came a second PCR, run for about 7 to 12 cycles, which used a sample-barcoded 5' primer along with a J-beta primer mix. TCRdb processed the 5' RACE reads anew with MiXCR; each CDR3 protein has one entry. The sample yields 550,000 to 600,000 distinct CDR3 sequences, 27% seen once. Sequenced sample: blood. These TCRs come from a woman between 65 and 79 years old in good health.

The CDR3 DNA reads as TGTGCCAGCAGTCAGGCCTTAATTTCTGTACTGTTTTTT. Its translation is CASSQALISVLFF. The chain links TRBV6-6 to TRBJ1-4; D unresolved. V shed 5 bases and J shed 13 bases, with 17 bases lying between them. Germline CDR1 and CDR2: MNHNY and SVGAGI (reference sequence). This CDR3 is built from 13 residues.

The chain is built from TRBV7-2 and TRBJ2-3; TRBD2 matches at 11 bases. The CDR3 loop spans 17 amino acids. V lost 5 bases to trimming and J lost 2 bases; unmatched junction nucleotides: 9. Germline V gene lookup returns CDR1 SGHTA and CDR2 FQGNSA. CDR3 sequence (DNA): TGTGCCAGCAGCGCCCGACTAGCGGGACTTCACACAGATACGCAGTATTTT. As protein: CASSARLAGLHTDTQYF.

The CDR3 loop reads CASSLNSGGAGQETQYF. Here the CDR3 DNA reads TGTGCCAGCAGCTTAAATAGCGGGGGGGCCGGTCAAGAGACCCAGTACTTC. The chain combines TRBV7-2 with TRBJ2-5, with TRBD2 matching over 11 bases. Trimming took 2 bases from V and 2 from J; bases not matched to a gene: 7. CDR3 length: 17 amino acids. Germline V gives CDR1 SGHTA, CDR2 FQGNSA.

This clonotype was observed once. The chain carries TRBV20-1 and TRBJ2-3, with 9 bases aligning to TRBD2. V shed 6 bases and J 6 bases; nucleotides not matched to a gene: 10. This CDR3 is 14 amino acids long. Germline V gene lookup returns CDR1 DFQATT and CDR2 SNEGSKA (reference sequence). The CDR3 loop reads CSAPPSGASDTQYF. The CDR3 DNA is TGCAGTGCACCGCCTAGCGGGGCATCGGATACGCAGTATTTT.

This clonotype was seen a few times. The chain links TRBV27 to TRBJ2-1, with TRBD2 matching 13 bases. The J segment lost 7 bases and the V segment lost 7 bases, leaving 7 bases of the junction unmatched. Germline V gene lookup returns CDR1 MNHEY and CDR2 SMNVEV (reference sequence). This CDR3 has 15 residues. CDR3 nucleotides: TGTGCCAGCAAACCCGGGACTAGCGGGGTAAATGAGCAGTTCTTC. Its protein product is CASKPGTSGVNEQFF.

This chain links TRBV18 with TRBJ2-6; a weak D match, TRBD1 (6 bases). Per germline, CDR1 KGHSH and CDR2 LQKENI. The CDR3 consists of 17 residues. V lost 6 bases, J lost 0 bases, and 15 bases lay in between. The CDR3 sequence is CASSLGQTGSGANVLTF. The CDR3 coding sequence is TGTGCCAGCTCTCTCGGACAGACCGGCTCTGGGGCCAACGTCCTGACTTTC.

This clonotype was seen a few times. The gene calls are TRBV12-3 or TRBV12-4 and TRBJ2-5, with D possibly being TRBD2 (5 bases). This CDR3 is built from 15 residues. V was clipped by 3 bases and J by 4 bases, with 15 bases between them. As DNA, the CDR3 is TGTGCCAGCAGTTTGGGGAGCTATAGGAGAGAGACCCAGTACTTC. The encoded protein is CASSLGSYRRETQYF.

Notes on this clonotype: A read error may account for a junction end that differs from germline. V usage is TRBV15 and J usage is TRBJ2-5; 7 bases agree with TRBD1. The germline V gene has CDR1 LNHNV and CDR2 YYDKDF (reference sequence). The CDR3 is 12 residues long. The CDR3 loop is CATSRGGTVLRF. CDR3 bases: TGTGCCACCAGCAGAGGAGGGACAGTCCTTCGGTTC.

This chain links TRBV20-1 with TRBJ1-5, with D possibly being TRBD1 (6 bases). The germline V gene has CDR1 DFQATT and CDR2 SNEGSKA (reference sequence). The CDR3 spans 13 residues. V lost 5 bases and J lost 4, with 12 bases in between. The CDR3 is CSASRGANQPQHF. CDR3 coding DNA: TGCAGTGCTTCTAGGGGGGCAAATCAGCCCCAGCATTTT.

Remarks on this clonotype: The conserved final phenylalanine or tryptophan is absent from the CDR3, which likely points to a read error. The chain employs TRBV20-1 and TRBJ1-6, with a possible D match to TRBD1 (5 bases). Germline V gene lookup returns CDR1 DFQATT and CDR2 SNEGSKA (reference sequence). The CDR3 covers 14 residues. V lost 1 base and J lost 10, with 14 bases in between. CDR3 region: CSARGGAVRSPLHL. The CDR3 bases are TGCAGTGCTAGAGGGGGCGCGGTTCGGTCACCCCTCCACCTT.

The CDR3 spells CASSSGTGEQYF. The CDR3 DNA reads as TGTGCCAGCAGCTCCGGGACAGGCGAGCAGTACTTC. The chain recombines TRBV7-2 with TRBJ2-7; 8 bases are shared with TRBD1. CDR3 size: 12 residues. The ends lost 4 bases at V and 6 bases at J; junction bases unmatched: 2. CDR1 and CDR2 (germline): SGHTA, FQGNSA.

This clonotype was found a few times. The genes are TRBV18 and TRBJ2-7, with TRBD1 identical over 8 bases. This CDR3 region has 14 residues. V was pared by 2 bases and J by 3 bases, with 3 bases of the junction left unmatched. CDR1 and CDR2 (germline): KGHSH, LQKENI. CDR3 DNA sequence: TGTGCCAGCTCACCAGGTGACAGGGGCTACGAGCAGTACTTC. This gives the protein CASSPGDRGYEQYF.

This clonotype was found a few times. The germline gene is not matched at one end of the junction; a read error may be the cause. The chain joins TRBV10-3 to TRBJ1-1; TRBD1 agrees at 9 bases. This CDR3 is 13 amino acids long. CDR1 and CDR2 from the germline V gene are ENHRY and SYGVKD. The DNA for the CDR3 is TGTGCCGCCTCGGACAGGGGCGTGACTGTAGCTTTCTTT. Its translation is CAASDRGVTVAFF.

This clonotype has a handful of counts. This chain connects TRBV5-1 to TRBJ2-4, with TRBD1 identical over 7 bases. V dropped 4 bases and J dropped 4; count of bases not matched to a gene: 11. The length of the CDR3 is 16 residues. Germline CDR1 reads SGHRS; CDR2 reads YFSETQ. The CDR3: CASSPGVGTVKNIQYF. CDR3 bases: TGCGCCAGCAGCCCTGGAGTTGGGACAGTTAAAAACATTCAGTACTTC.

This clonotype was recorded many times. This sequence joins TRBV10-3 and TRBJ2-1, with 12 bases fitting TRBD2. The CDR3 covers 16 residues. V lost 6 bases to trimming and J lost 4 bases; unmatched junction nucleotides: 7. Germline CDR1 is ENHRY and CDR2 is SYGVKD. The CDR3 loop is CAISAGLAGRYNEQFF. The CDR3 DNA follows: TGTGCCATCAGCGCTGGACTAGCGGGGAGATACAATGAGCAGTTCTTC.

The chain employs TRBV20-1 and TRBJ2-5; the match to TRBD1 covers 10 bases. The DNA end lines up better with TRBJ2-7; the J call may be wrong. Germline V gene data show CDR1 as DFQATT and CDR2 as SNEGSKA (reference sequence). CDR3 length equals 15 residues. CDR3 loop: CSASKRDRGSYEQYF. CDR3 nucleotides: TGCAGTGCTTCCAAAAGGGACAGGGGAAGCTACGAGCAGTACTTC.

The V call is TRBV7-9, the J call TRBJ2-3; 8 nucleotides line up with TRBD2. The V segment lost 0 bases and the J segment 3 bases; nucleotides outside the gene matches: 2. The germline gives CDR1 SEHNR, CDR2 FQNEAQ (reference sequence). The length of the CDR3 is 15 residues. The CDR3 DNA reads TGTGCCAGCAGCTTAGCGGCTAGCGGGACAGATACGCAGTATTTT. This sequence encodes CASSLAASGTDTQYF.

This chain connects TRBV12-3 or TRBV12-4 to TRBJ2-7, with TRBD1 matching 9 bases. The CDR3 length is 14 residues. J lost 2 bases, V lost 5 bases, and 4 bases had no gene match. CDR3 amino acids: CASSRDRDAYEQYF. The CDR3 coding sequence is TGTGCCAGCAGTCGGGACAGGGATGCCTACGAGCAGTACTTC.

This clonotype has a handful of counts. The chain carries TRBV20-1 and TRBJ2-7, with 11 bases aligning to TRBD2. Looked up from germline, CDR1 is DFQATT and CDR2 is SNEGSKA (reference sequence). Trimming removed 0 bases from V and 4 bases from J; junction bases left unmatched: 2. The CDR3 length is 14 residues. In DNA form, the CDR3 reads TGCAGTGCTAGAGAAACTAGCGGGGGATACGAGCAGTACTTC. Protein product: CSARETSGGYEQYF.

The chain links TRBV7-3 to TRBJ2-1; 9 bases line up with TRBD2. Trimming cost V 5 bases and J 7 bases; bases outside gene matches: 9. The CDR3 extends over 15 amino acids. Germline assignment: CDR1 SGHTA and CDR2 FQGTGA. CDR3 in DNA: TGTGCCAGCAGCATCATAGCGGGAGATCTGAATGAGCAGTTCTTC. Translated, it gives CASSIIAGDLNEQFF.

This clonotype was recorded a few times. The gene calls are TRBV20-1 and TRBJ2-5; no reliable D call. Germline values: CDR1 DFQATT, CDR2 SNEGSKA (reference sequence). The CDR3 extends over 15 amino acids. Trimming took 3 bases from V and 2 from J, leaving 16 bases between them. DNA of the CDR3: TGCAGTGCTAGGGCACCCTCGGGTCTACAAGAGACCCAGTACTTC. Amino acids: CSARAPSGLQETQYF.